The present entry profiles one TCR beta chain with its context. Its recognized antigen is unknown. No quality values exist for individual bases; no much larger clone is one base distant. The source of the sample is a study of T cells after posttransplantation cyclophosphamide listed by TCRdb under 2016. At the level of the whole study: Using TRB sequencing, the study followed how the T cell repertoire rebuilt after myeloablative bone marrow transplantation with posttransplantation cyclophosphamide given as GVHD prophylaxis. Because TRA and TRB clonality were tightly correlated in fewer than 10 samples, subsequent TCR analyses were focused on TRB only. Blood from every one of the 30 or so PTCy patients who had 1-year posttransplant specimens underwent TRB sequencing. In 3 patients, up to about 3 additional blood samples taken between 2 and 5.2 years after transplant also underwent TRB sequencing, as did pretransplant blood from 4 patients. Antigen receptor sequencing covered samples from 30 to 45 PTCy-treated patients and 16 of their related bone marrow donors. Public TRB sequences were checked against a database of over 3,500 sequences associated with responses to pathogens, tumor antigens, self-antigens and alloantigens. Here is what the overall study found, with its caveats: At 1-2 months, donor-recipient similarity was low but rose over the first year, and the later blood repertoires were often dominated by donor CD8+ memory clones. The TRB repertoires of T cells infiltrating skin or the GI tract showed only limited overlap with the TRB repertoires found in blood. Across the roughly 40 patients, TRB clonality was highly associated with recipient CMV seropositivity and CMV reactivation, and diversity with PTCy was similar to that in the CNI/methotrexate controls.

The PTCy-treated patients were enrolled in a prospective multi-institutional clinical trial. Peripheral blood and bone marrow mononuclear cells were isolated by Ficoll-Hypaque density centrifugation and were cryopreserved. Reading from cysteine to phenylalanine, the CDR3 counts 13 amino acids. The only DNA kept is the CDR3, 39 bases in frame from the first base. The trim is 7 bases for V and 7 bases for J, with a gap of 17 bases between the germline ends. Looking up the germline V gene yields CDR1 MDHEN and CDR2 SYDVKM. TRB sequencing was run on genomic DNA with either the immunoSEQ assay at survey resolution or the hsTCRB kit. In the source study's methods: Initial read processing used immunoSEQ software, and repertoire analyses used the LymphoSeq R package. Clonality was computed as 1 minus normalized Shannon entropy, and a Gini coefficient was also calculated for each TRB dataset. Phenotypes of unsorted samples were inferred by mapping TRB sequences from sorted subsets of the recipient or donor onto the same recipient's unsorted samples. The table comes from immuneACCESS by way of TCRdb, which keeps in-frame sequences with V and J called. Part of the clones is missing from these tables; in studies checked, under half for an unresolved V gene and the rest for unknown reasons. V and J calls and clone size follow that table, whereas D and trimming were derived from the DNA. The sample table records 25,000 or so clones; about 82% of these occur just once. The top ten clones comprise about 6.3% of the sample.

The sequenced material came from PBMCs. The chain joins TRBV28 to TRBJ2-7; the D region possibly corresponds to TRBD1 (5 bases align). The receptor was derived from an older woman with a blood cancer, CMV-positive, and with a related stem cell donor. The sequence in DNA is TGTGCCAGCATTCCCAGGGTGTCTCGAGAGCAGTACTTC. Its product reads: CASIPRVSREQYF.